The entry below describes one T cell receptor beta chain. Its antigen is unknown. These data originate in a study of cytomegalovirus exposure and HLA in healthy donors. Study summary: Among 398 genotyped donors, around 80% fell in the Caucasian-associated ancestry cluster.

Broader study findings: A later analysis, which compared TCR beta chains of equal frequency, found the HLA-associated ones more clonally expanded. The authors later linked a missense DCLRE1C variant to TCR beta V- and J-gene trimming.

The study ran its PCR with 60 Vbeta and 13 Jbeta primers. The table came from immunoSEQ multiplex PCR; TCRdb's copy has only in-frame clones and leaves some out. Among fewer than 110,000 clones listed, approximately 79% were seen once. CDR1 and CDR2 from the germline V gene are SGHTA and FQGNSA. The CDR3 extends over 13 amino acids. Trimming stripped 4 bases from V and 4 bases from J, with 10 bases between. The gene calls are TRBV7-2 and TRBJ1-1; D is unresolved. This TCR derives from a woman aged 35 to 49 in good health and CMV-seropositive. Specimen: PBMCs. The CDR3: CASSSLPVTEAFF. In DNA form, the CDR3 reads TGTGCCAGCAGCTCCCTCCCGGTCACTGAAGCTTTCTTT.